These T cell receptor beta chains were read from a single sample in a study of technical replicates of blood from a few donors. Assay: immunoSEQ multiplex PCR; the TCRdb copy retains only in-frame clones and omits some. The sample carries some 70,000 clones, roughly 92% recorded once. The sequencing sample was made of T cells isolated from PBMCs. These receptors were obtained from a human donor in good health. The CDR3 runs from the conserved cysteine through the conserved F or W. D genes are given only for firm matches. Expanded clones get a size class; other rows say once, few or many, or leave the size out.

>few|TRBJ1-1|TRBV5-4|-
TGTGCCAGCAGCTTGAGGGAGACTGAAGCTTTCTTT
CASSLRETEAFF
>-|TRBJ1-2|TRBV7-9|-
TGTGCCAGCAGCTTCGGGGAAGGCTACACCTTC
CASSFGEGYTF
>-|TRBJ2-7|TRBV28|-
TGTGCCAGCAGTCAACCTAGCGCGGATAGGTGGTACGAGCAGTACTTC
CASSQPSADRWYEQYF
>-|TRBJ2-7|TRBV5-1|TRBD1
TGCGCCAGCAGTGACAGGGGTGGAACATACGAGCAGTACTTC
CASSDRGGTYEQYF
>-|TRBJ2-7|TRBV2|-
TGTGCCAGCAGTGTTCGGCAGGGTTGGAACTTC
CASSVRQGWNF
>-|TRBJ2-7|TRBV18|-
TGTGCCAGCTCACCAGAAGGGGGCTACGAGCAGTACTTC
CASSPEGGYEQYF
>-|TRBJ2-3|TRBV4-3|-
TGCGCCACCTCCCGGAGGGGTACAGATACGCAGTATTTT
CATSRRGTDTQYF
>-|TRBJ2-1|TRBV10-1|-
TGCGCCAGCAGTGTAGGAGGGCCTAGAAACAATGAGCAGTTCTTC
CASSVGGPRNNEQFF
>once|TRBJ1-1|TRBV19|-
TGTGCCAGTAGTATAGATCTGGGAGGCCCTGAAGCTTTCTTT
CASSIDLGGPEAFF
>-|TRBJ1-1|TRBV5-4|-
TGTGCCAGCAGCCCCGTTTCTGGCCCTTGGAACACTGAAGCTTTCTTT
CASSPVSGPWNTEAFF
>-|TRBJ2-7|TRBV27|TRBD2
TGTGCCAGCAGTTTATTGGGGACTAGCGGGAGGGCCTTGAGCTCCTACGAGCAGTACTTC
CASSLLGTSGRALSSYEQYF
>-|TRBJ1-1|TRBV19|TRBD1
TGTGCCAGCGGACCGACAGGGGGCGTAAGTGGAGCTTTCTTT
CASGPTGGVSGAFF
>-|TRBJ1-2|TRBV27|-
TGTGCCAGCAGCGTCTGGTCAGGGGCTGTCGATGGCTACACCTTC
CASSVWSGAVDGYTF
>-|TRBJ2-5|TRBV7-2|TRBD2
TGTGCCAGCAGCCCTGGACTAGTGAGGCAAGAGACCCAGTACTTC
CASSPGLVRQETQYF
>-|TRBJ2-3|TRBV11-3|-
TGTGCCAGCAGCTTCTTTGAGGGCAGCACAGATACGCAGTATTTT
CASSFFEGSTDTQYF
>-|TRBJ1-2|TRBV28|-
TGTGCCAGTGGGACATGGACAAACTATGGCTACACCTTC
CASGTWTNYGYTF
>-|TRBJ2-1|TRBV9|TRBD1
TGTGCCAGCAGCGTAGGGACAGGGGGCGGCTATGAGCAGTTCTTC
CASSVGTGGGYEQFF
>-|TRBJ2-4|TRBV4-2|-
TGTGCCAGCAGCCAGGGAAACAGGGCGATGGACATTCAGTACTTC
CASSQGNRAMDIQYF
>-|TRBJ1-1|TRBV9|-
TGTGCCAGCAGCGCCAAGGGGATGAACACTGAAGCTTTCTTT
CASSAKGMNTEAFF
>-|TRBJ2-1|TRBV13|-
TGTGCCTACAAACCTAACAGCTCCTACAATGAGCAGTTCTTC
CAYKPNSSYNEQFF
>few|TRBJ1-1|TRBV28|-
TGTGCCAGCACCTTGGACAGCACTGAAGCTTTCTTT
CASTLDSTEAFF
>-|TRBJ2-2|TRBV11-2|-
TGTGCCAGCAGCTTAGCGGGACTGAACACCGGGGAGCTGTTTTTT
CASSLAGLNTGELFF
>-|TRBJ2-1|TRBV7-6|TRBD1
TGTGCCAGCAGCGTACCGGGACAGTACAATGAGCAGTTCTTC
CASSVPGQYNEQFF
>-|TRBJ2-3|TRBV29-1|-
TGCAGCGTTGACCTTAAGCAGCGAACAGATACGCAGTATTTT
CSVDLKQRTDTQYF
>-|TRBJ2-2|TRBV27|-
TGTGCCAGCAGTTTAAGTAGCGCAAACACCGGGGAGCTGTTTTTT
CASSLSSANTGELFF
>-|TRBJ2-1|TRBV5-4|-
TGTGCCAGCAGCTTGCGGCGGGTCGATGAGCAGTTCTTC
CASSLRRVDEQFF
>-|TRBJ1-4|TRBV7-9|TRBD1
TGTGCCAGCAGCCAGGGGGCAGCTAATGAAAAACTGTTTTTT
CASSQGAANEKLFF
>-|TRBJ1-1|TRBV5-1|TRBD1
TGCGCCAGCAGCGCGTTACCGGGACAGGGGGCTTTGAACACTGAAGCTTTCTTT
CASSALPGQGALNTEAFF
>-|TRBJ2-3|TRBV2|-
TGTGCCAGCACCACTTATAGCGGTTTCACAGATACGCAGTATTTT
CASTTYSGFTDTQYF
>-|TRBJ1-1|TRBV5-1|-
TGCGCCAGCAGCTTGGTCCTGATACAGGGGAACACTGAAGCTTTCTTT
CASSLVLIQGNTEAFF
>-|TRBJ1-1|TRBV27|-
TGTGCCAGCAGTTTAGCTATCAGGGGTAACACTGAAGCTTTCTTT
CASSLAIRGNTEAFF
>-|TRBJ1-1|TRBV6-5|-
TGTGCCAGCAGTTACTCAGGGGGATCGACTGAAGCTTTCTTT
CASSYSGGSTEAFF
>-|TRBJ2-3|TRBV9|TRBD1
TGTGCCAGCAGCCCCGACAGGGTTACAGATACGCAGTATTTT
CASSPDRVTDTQYF
>-|TRBJ2-7|TRBV7-9|TRBD2
TGTGCCAGCAGCCCCGGCGGCCTAGCGGGAGAGCAGTACTTC
CASSPGGLAGEQYF
>-|TRBJ2-1|TRBV7-8|-
TGTGCCAGCAGCTTCAGACTAGGATACAATGAGCAGTTCTTC
CASSFRLGYNEQFF
>-|TRBJ2-4|TRBV11-2|TRBD2
TGTGCCAGCAGCTTATCACTAGCGGGAGGGGTAAACATTCAGTACTTC
CASSLSLAGGVNIQYF
>-|TRBJ2-7|TRBV4-2|TRBD2
TGTGCCAGCAGCCAGCTACTAGCGGGGAGCTCCTACGAGCAGTACTTC
CASSQLLAGSSYEQYF
>-|TRBJ2-2|TRBV5-4|TRBD2
TGTGCCAGCAGCCTTGGGCTAGCGGGAGAGAGCGGGGAGCTGTTTTTT
CASSLGLAGESGELFF
>-|TRBJ2-7|TRBV28|-
TGTGCCAGCAGGGAGGCTATAGGATCTCCCTACGAGCAGTACTTC
CASREAIGSPYEQYF
>-|TRBJ2-1|TRBV19|TRBD2
TGTGCCAGTAGTTTGCTAGCGGGGGCTGAGCAGTTCTTC
CASSLLAGAEQFF